These T cell receptor beta chains were read from a single sample in a study of early T cells in non-severe SARS-CoV-2 infection. TCRdb reanalysed the 5' RACE reads using MiXCR and keeps one entry per CDR3 protein. The sample contains tens of thousands of distinct CDR3 sequences, 13% of which appear only once. Specimen: whole blood. These receptors originate from an adult who was a healthcare worker with PCR-confirmed SARS-CoV-2 infection or an uninfected control (not recorded which). Each CDR3 is given with its conserved first and last residue. Each record gives: J gene, V gene, clone size, D gene, CDR3 DNA, CDR3 protein. D genes are given only for firm matches. Only part of the rows carry a size: once, few, many, or a class if the clone is expanded.

TRBJ1-2	TRBV4-1	few	NA	TGCGCCAGCACCACAGGGTATGGCTATGGCTACACCTTC	CASTTGYGYGYTF
TRBJ2-1	TRBV19	NA	TRBD2	TGTGCCAGTAGTATCCTCAGCGGGAGGCACCAACAGTACAATGAGCAGTTCTTC	CASSILSGRHQQYNEQFF
TRBJ2-3	TRBV29-1	few	NA	TGCAGCGAGGGTAGTTCCACAGATACGCAGTATTTT	CSEGSSTDTQYF
TRBJ2-7	TRBV19	many	TRBD2	TGTGCCAGTAGTATTGGCCTAGCGGATCCCTACGAGCAGTACTTC	CASSIGLADPYEQYF
TRBJ2-3	TRBV29-1	many	TRBD2	TGCAGCGGAACCGGGACTAGCGGGGTAGTAGATACGCAGTATTTT	CSGTGTSGVVDTQYF
TRBJ1-6	TRBV20-1	many	NA	TGCAGTGCTTACTACGCCGCTGGGGATTCACCCCTCCACTTT	CSAYYAAGDSPLHF
TRBJ1-6	TRBV12-5	many	TRBD1	TGTGCTAGTGGCGATACAGGGGGAGGGTCTAATTCACCCCTCCACTTT	CASGDTGGGSNSPLHF
TRBJ1-1	TRBV20-1	NA	NA	TGCAGTGCTAGAGAAAGTTCACCTGAAGCTTTCTTT	CSARESSPEAFF
TRBJ1-1	TRBV7-3	NA	NA	TGTGCCAGCAGCTCGAGGGGAAACACTGAAGCTTTCTTT	CASSSRGNTEAFF
TRBJ1-3	TRBV9	NA	NA	TGTGCCAGCAGCGACCCTGGAGCGGGAAACACCATATATTTT	CASSDPGAGNTIYF
TRBJ1-5	TRBV7-9	NA	NA	TGTGCCAGCAGCCTAGGGGACGGAGACAATCAGCCCCAGCATTTT	CASSLGDGDNQPQHF
TRBJ2-7	TRBV5-1	many	TRBD1	TGCGCCAGCAGTCCCAGGGGGCTGAGCGAGCAGTACTTC	CASSPRGLSEQYF
TRBJ1-2	TRBV9	NA	NA	TGTGCCAGCAGCCCCCGCTTAGGCTATGGCTACACCTTC	CASSPRLGYGYTF
TRBJ2-1	TRBV10-1	NA	NA	TGCGCCAGCAGTGAGGCCGAAGTCGATGAGCAGTTCTTC	CASSEAEVDEQFF
TRBJ2-3	TRBV7-2	many	TRBD2	TGTGCCAGCAGCTTACTCCCGAGCCTAGCGGGGGGCAGCACAGATACGCAGTATTTT	CASSLLPSLAGGSTDTQYF
TRBJ1-1	TRBV9	many	NA	TGTGCCAGCAGCTCCGGTCTGCCGGACACTGAAGCTTTCTTT	CASSSGLPDTEAFF
TRBJ2-3	TRBV6-2/TRBV6-3	many	TRBD2	TGTGCCAGCAGTTTCGCCTTTAGCGGGGGACCGGATACGCAGTATTTT	CASSFAFSGGPDTQYF
TRBJ1-1	TRBV29-1	many	NA	TGCAGCGTGGGAGTGGAGTCCAGCGGCGGGGCTTTCTTT	CSVGVESSGGAFF
TRBJ2-1	TRBV20-1	many	NA	TGCAGTGCGGAAGGCCAGGGCAGCGGCTCCTACAATGAGCAGTTCTTC	CSAEGQGSGSYNEQFF
TRBJ1-3	TRBV7-2	few	NA	TGTGCCAGCAGCCTTAACGGACAGCAACTCTCTGGAAACACCATATATTTT	CASSLNGQQLSGNTIYF
TRBJ2-6	TRBV2	many	TRBD1	TGTGCCAGCAGTGCAGGGACAGGGGGCTCTGGGGCCAACGTCCTGACTTTC	CASSAGTGGSGANVLTF
TRBJ2-3	TRBV7-8	NA	NA	TGTGCCAGCAGCTTAGCGTACTCCACAGATACGCAGTATTTT	CASSLAYSTDTQYF
TRBJ2-7	TRBV7-2	many	NA	TGTGCCAGCAGCGCCGGGGGTACCTCCTACGAGCAGTACTTC	CASSAGGTSYEQYF